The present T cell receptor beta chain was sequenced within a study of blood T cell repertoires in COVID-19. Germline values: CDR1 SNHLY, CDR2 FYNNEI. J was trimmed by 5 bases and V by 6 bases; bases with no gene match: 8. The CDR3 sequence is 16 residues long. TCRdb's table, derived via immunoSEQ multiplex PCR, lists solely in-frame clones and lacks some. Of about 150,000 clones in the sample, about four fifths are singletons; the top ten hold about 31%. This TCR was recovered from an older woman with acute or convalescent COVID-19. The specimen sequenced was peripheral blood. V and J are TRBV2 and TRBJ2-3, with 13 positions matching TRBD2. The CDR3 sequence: CASRPGLAGAQDTQYF. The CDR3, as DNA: TGTGCCAGCAGGCCCGGACTAGCGGGGGCCCAAGATACGCAGTATTTT.